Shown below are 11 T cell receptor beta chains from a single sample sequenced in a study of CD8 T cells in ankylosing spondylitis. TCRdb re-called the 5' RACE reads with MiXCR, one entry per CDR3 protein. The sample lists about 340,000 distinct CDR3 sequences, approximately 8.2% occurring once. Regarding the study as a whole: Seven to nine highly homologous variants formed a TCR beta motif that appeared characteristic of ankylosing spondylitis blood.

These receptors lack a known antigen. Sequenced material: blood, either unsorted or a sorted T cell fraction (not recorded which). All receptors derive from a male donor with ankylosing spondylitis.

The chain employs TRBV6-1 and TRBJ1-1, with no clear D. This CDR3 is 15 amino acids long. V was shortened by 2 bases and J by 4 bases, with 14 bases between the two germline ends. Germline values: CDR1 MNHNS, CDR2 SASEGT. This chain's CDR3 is CASSERSQDGTEAFF. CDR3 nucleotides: TGTGCCAGCAGTGAACGGTCTCAGGACGGCACTGAAGCTTTCTTT.

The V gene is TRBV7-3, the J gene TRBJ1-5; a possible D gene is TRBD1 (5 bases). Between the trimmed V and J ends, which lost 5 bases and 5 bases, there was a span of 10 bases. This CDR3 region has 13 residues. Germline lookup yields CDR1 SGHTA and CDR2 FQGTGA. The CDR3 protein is CASSGGRDQPQHF. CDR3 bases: TGTGCCAGCAGCGGCGGCAGGGATCAGCCCCAGCATTTT.

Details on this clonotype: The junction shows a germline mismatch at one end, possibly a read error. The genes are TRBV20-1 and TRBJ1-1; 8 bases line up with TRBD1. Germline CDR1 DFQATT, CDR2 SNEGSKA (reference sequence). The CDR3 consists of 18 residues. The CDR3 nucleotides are TGCTGTGCTAGATTCCCCGGACAGGGCCCCGCAATGAACACTGAAGCTTTCTTT. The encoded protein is CCARFPGQGPAMNTEAFF.

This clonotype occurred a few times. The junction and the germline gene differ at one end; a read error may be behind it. The CDR3 DNA reads as TGTGCCAGCAGTTTTAACTTAGGGGGTGAAAAGGACTTC. Translated: CASSFNLGGEKDF. The chain uses TRBV12-3 or TRBV12-4 and TRBJ2-7; D might be TRBD1 (6 bases). The CDR3 spans 13 residues.

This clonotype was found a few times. The CDR3: CSAPGGRETQYF. For the CDR3, the DNA is TGCAGTGCTCCAGGGGGACGAGAGACCCAGTACTTC. The chain has TRBV20-1 and TRBJ2-5; TRBD1 matches at 7 bases. Germline V gives CDR1 DFQATT, CDR2 SNEGSKA (reference sequence). The ends lost 5 bases at V and 4 bases at J; junction bases unmatched: 4. This CDR3 spans 12 amino acids.

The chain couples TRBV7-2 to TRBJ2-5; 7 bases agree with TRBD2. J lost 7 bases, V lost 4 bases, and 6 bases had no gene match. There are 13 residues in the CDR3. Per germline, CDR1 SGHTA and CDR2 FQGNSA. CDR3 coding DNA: TGTGCCAGCAGCTCGCCCGGGGAGGGGACCCAGTACTTC. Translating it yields CASSSPGEGTQYF.

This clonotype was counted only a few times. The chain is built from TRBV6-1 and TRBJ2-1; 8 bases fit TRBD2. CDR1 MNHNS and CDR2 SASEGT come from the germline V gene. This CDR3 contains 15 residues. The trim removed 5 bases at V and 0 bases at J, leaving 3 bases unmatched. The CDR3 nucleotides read TGTGCCAGCAGTAAGACTAGCGCCTCCTACAATGAGCAGTTCTTC. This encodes CASSKTSASYNEQFF.

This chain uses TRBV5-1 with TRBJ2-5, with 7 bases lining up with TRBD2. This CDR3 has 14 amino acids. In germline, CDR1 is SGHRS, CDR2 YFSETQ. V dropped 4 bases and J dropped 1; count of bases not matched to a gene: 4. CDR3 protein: CASSLADPQETQYF. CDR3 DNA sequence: TGCGCCAGCAGCCTAGCGGACCCCCAAGAGACCCAGTACTTC.

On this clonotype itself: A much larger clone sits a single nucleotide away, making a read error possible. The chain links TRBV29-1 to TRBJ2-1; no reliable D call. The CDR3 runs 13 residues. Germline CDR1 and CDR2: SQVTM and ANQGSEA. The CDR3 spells CSVEDLPYSEQFF. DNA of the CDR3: TGCAGCGTTGAAGATCTCCCCTACAGTGAGCAGTTCTTC.

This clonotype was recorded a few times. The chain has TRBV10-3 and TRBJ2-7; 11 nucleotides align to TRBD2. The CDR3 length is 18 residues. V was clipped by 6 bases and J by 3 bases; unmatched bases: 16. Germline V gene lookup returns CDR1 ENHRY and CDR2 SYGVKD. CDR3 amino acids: CAISQAGTSGGRIYEQYF. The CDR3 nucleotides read TGTGCCATCAGCCAGGCGGGGACTAGCGGAGGCAGGATCTACGAGCAGTACTTC.

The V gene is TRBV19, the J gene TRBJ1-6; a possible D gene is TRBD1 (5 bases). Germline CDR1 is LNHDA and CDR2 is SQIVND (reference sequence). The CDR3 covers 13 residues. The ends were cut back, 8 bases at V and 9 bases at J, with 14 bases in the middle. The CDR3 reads CASSGRVGSPLHF. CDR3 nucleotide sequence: TGTGCCAGTTCGGGACGGGTTGGTTCACCCCTCCACTTT.